These T cell receptor beta chains were read from a single sample in a study of human T cells and chemical hapten exposure. TCRdb fed the RACE reads into MiXCR, producing one record per CDR3 protein. The table has around 99,000 distinct CDR3 sequences, over 10% seen once. Material: whole blood, obtained in connection with sensitization to the hapten diphenylcyclopropenone (DPC). These receptors all come from a woman in her thirties or forties with alopecia areata. Some clones in this sample may be carry-over from other donors' samples. Each CDR3 is given with its conserved first and last residue. Each record gives: CDR3 protein, CDR3 DNA, D gene, clone size, V gene, J gene, CDR3 length. D genes are given only for firm matches. A row's size may be missing; if present it is once, few, many or a size class.

cdr3_aa: CASSFNLASGANVLTF
cdr3_nt: TGTGCCAGCAGCTTTAACCTTGCCTCTGGGGCCAACGTCCTGACTTTC
d_call: NA
clone_size: few
v_call: TRBV7-2
j_call: TRBJ2-6
cdr3_length: 16

cdr3_aa: CASSPQLGGVEQFF
cdr3_nt: TGTGCCAGCTCACCCCAACTAGGGGGGGTTGAGCAGTTCTTC
d_call: NA
clone_size: few
v_call: TRBV18
j_call: TRBJ2-1
cdr3_length: 14

cdr3_aa: CASSSLAGGPKDTQYF
cdr3_nt: TGTGCCAGCAGTTCCCTAGCGGGAGGGCCGAAAGATACGCAGTATTTT
d_call: TRBD2
clone_size: NA
v_call: TRBV6-5
j_call: TRBJ2-3
cdr3_length: 16

cdr3_aa: CASSYAGGAGGINEQFF
cdr3_nt: TGTGCCAGCAGTTACGCGGGGGGAGCGGGAGGGATCAATGAGCAGTTCTTC
d_call: TRBD2
clone_size: many
v_call: TRBV7-8
j_call: TRBJ2-1
cdr3_length: 17

cdr3_aa: CASSALRDLGTEAFF
cdr3_nt: TGTGCCAGCAGTGCTCTCCGGGATCTGGGCACTGAAGCTTTCTTT
d_call: NA
clone_size: NA
v_call: TRBV12-3/TRBV12-4
j_call: TRBJ1-1
cdr3_length: 15

cdr3_aa: CATRLREVEETQYF
cdr3_nt: TGTGCCACGCGGCTGCGGGAGGTCGAAGAGACCCAGTACTTC
d_call: TRBD2
clone_size: NA
v_call: TRBV10-3
j_call: TRBJ2-5
cdr3_length: 14

cdr3_aa: CASTYRGNTEAFF
cdr3_nt: TGTGCCAGCACCTACCGGGGGAACACTGAAGCTTTCTTT
d_call: NA
clone_size: NA
v_call: TRBV6-6
j_call: TRBJ1-1
cdr3_length: 13

cdr3_aa: CSAGTYQETQYF
cdr3_nt: TGCAGCGCCGGGACATACCAAGAGACCCAGTACTTC
d_call: NA
clone_size: few
v_call: TRBV29-1
j_call: TRBJ2-5
cdr3_length: 12

cdr3_aa: CSVTTPGLAGSLGTEQYF
cdr3_nt: TGCAGTGTTACTACCCCGGGACTAGCGGGATCACTGGGCACCGAGCAGTACTTC
d_call: TRBD2
clone_size: few
v_call: TRBV20-1
j_call: TRBJ2-7
cdr3_length: 18

cdr3_aa: CSVDEWGSQETQYF
cdr3_nt: TGCAGCGTTGACGAGTGGGGCAGCCAAGAGACCCAGTACTTC
d_call: NA
clone_size: NA
v_call: TRBV29-1
j_call: TRBJ2-5
cdr3_length: 14

cdr3_aa: CASRPNSYEQYF
cdr3_nt: TGTGCCAGCAGACCTAACAGCTACGAGCAGTACTTC
d_call: NA
clone_size: NA
v_call: TRBV6-1
j_call: TRBJ2-7
cdr3_length: 12

cdr3_aa: CASSGRGAYNEQFF
cdr3_nt: TGTGCCAGCAGTGGACGGGGGGCCTACAATGAGCAGTTCTTC
d_call: TRBD2
clone_size: NA
v_call: TRBV11-1
j_call: TRBJ2-1
cdr3_length: 14

cdr3_aa: CASSFSTTVEAFF
cdr3_nt: TGTGCCAGCAGTTTTAGTACGACAGTCGAAGCTTTCTTT
d_call: NA
clone_size: NA
v_call: TRBV28
j_call: TRBJ1-1
cdr3_length: 13

cdr3_aa: CASSQVLYEQYF
cdr3_nt: TGTGCCAGCTCACAAGTCCTCTACGAGCAGTACTTC
d_call: NA
clone_size: NA
v_call: TRBV18
j_call: TRBJ2-7
cdr3_length: 12

cdr3_aa: CASSPSSGANVLTF
cdr3_nt: TGTGCCAGCTCACCGTCCTCTGGGGCCAACGTCCTGACTTTC
d_call: NA
clone_size: many
v_call: TRBV18
j_call: TRBJ2-6
cdr3_length: 14